This T cell receptor (beta chain) was identified in a study of T cells after posttransplantation cyclophosphamide. Busulfan-fludarabine conditioning, marrow transplant, and cyclophosphamide on days +3 and +4 were administered. Only a few counts were recorded for this clone. Its antigen is currently unknown. Libraries were prepared by immunoSEQ multiplex PCR; TCRdb keeps only in-frame clonotypes and omits some of them. The data contain fewer than 6,000 clones, about 1.7% of them singletons. Germline-derived CDR1 and CDR2 are GTSNPN and SVGIG (reference sequence). There are 12 residues in the CDR3. V dropped 2 bases and J dropped 11 bases, with 12 bases sitting between them. General observations from the study: Blood and skin or GI T cell repertoires showed limited TRB overlap. Recipient CMV seropositivity and CMV reactivation strongly tracked TRB clonality. Donor CD8+ memory clones often dominated recipient blood repertoires at later times.

Source: PBMCs, taken 242 days after a stem cell transplant with posttransplant cyclophosphamide. The TCR sequence derives from a male patient aged 30 to 39 who received an allogeneic stem cell transplant from a related donor, was CMV-positive, and had no GVHD. Some T cells may have come from the graft donor. The J gene is TRBJ2-2, the V gene TRBV30; D uncertain. The CDR3 loop reads CAWSFLELELFF. The CDR3 DNA is TGTGCCTGGAGTTTCCTTGAGCTAGAGCTGTTTTTT.